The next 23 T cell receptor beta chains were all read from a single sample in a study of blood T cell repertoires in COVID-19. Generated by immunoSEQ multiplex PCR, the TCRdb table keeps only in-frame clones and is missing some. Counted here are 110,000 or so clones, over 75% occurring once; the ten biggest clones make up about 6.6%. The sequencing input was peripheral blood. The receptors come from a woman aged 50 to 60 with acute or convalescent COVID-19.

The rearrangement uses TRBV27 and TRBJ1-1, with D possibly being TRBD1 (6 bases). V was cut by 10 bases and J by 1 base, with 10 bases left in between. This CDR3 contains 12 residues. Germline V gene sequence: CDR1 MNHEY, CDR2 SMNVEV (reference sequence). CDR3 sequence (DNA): TGTGCCACCGGACAGACGAACACTGAAGCTTTCTTT. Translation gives CATGQTNTEAFF.

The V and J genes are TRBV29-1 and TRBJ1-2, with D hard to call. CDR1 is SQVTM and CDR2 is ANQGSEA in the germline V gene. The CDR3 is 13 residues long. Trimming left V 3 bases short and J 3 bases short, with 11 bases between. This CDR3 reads CSVETGLDYGYTF. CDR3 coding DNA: TGCAGCGTTGAGACGGGTCTTGACTATGGCTACACCTTC.

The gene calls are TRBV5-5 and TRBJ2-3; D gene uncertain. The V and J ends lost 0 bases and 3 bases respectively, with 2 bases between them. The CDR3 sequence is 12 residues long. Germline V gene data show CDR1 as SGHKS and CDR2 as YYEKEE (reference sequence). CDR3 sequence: CASSLVTDTQYF. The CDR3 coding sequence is TGTGCCAGCAGCTTGGTAACAGATACGCAGTATTTT.

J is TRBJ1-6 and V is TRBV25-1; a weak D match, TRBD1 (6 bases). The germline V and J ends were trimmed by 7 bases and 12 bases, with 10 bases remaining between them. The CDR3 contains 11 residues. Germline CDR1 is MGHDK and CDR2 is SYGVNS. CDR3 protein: CASTLTGPLHF. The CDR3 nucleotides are TGTGCCAGCACCCTGACAGGACCCCTCCACTTT.

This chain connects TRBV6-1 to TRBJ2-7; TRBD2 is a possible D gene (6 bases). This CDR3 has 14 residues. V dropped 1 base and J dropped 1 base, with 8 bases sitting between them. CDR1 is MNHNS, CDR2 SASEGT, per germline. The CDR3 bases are TGTGCCAGCAGTGAAGTGGAGGGTTCCTACGAGCAGTACTTC. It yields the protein CASSEVEGSYEQYF.

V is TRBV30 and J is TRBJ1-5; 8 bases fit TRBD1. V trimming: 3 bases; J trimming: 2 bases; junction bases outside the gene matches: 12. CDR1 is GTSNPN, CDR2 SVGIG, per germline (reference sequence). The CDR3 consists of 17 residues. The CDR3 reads CAWSRQGSIDGNQPQHF. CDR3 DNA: TGTGCCTGGAGCAGACAGGGGTCAATCGATGGCAATCAGCCCCAGCATTTT.

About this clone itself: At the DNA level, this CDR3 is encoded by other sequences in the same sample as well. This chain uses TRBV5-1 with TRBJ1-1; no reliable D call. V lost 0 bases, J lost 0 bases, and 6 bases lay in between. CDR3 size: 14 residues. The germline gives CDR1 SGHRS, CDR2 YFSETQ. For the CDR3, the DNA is TGCGCCAGCAGCTTGGCTCCGGTGAACACTGAAGCTTTCTTT. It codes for CASSLAPVNTEAFF.

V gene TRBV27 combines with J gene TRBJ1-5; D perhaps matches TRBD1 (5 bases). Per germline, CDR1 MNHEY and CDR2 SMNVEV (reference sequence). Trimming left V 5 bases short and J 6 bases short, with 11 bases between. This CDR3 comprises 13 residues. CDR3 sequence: CASSLWGGQPQHF. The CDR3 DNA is TGTGCCAGCAGTCTATGGGGGGGTCAGCCCCAGCATTTT.

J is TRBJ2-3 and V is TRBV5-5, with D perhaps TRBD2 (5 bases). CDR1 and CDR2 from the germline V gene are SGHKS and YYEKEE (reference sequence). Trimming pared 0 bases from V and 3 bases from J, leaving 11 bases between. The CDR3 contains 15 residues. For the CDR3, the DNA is TGTGCCAGCAGCTTGGCACGGGAATGGACAGATACGCAGTATTTT. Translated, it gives CASSLAREWTDTQYF. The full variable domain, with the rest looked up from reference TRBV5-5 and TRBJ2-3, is DAGVTQSPTHLIKTRGQQVTLRCSPISGHKSVSWYQQVLGQGPQFIFQYYEKEERGRGNFPDRFSARQFPNYSSELNVNALLLGDSALYLCASSLAREWTDTQYFGPGTRLTVL.

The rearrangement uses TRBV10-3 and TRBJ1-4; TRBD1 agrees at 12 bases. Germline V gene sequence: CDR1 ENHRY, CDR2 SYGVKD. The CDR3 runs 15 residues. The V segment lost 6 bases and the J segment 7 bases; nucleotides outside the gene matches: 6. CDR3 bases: TGTGCCATCAGGGAGGGGACAGGGGGCAGTGAAAAACTGTTTTTT. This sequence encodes CAIREGTGGSEKLFF.

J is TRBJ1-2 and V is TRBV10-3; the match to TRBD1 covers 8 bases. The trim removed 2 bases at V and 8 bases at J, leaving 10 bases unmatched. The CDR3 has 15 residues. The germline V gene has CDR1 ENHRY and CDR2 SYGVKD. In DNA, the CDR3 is TGTGCCATCAGTGAGGGACAGGGCCCTTTGACAGGCTACACCTTC. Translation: CAISEGQGPLTGYTF.

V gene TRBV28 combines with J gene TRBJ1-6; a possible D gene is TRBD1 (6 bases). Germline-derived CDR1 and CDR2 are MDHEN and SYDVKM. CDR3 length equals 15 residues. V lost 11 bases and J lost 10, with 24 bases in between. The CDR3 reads CASSSGAGSFSPLHF. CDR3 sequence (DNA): TGTGCCTCCTCTTCAGGGGCCGGTTCTTTCTCACCCCTCCACTTT.

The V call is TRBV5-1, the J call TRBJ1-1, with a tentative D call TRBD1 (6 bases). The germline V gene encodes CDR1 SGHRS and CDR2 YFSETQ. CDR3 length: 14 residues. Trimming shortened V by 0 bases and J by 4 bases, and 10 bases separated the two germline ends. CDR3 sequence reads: CASSLGDTSTEAFF. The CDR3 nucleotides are TGCGCCAGCAGCTTGGGGGACACCTCCACTGAAGCTTTCTTT.

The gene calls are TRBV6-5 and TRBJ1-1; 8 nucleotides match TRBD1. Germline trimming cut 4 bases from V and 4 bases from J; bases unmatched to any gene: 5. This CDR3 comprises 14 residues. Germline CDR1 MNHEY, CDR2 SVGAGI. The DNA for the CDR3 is TGTGCCAGCAGTTCTTATACAGGGGGCACTGAAGCTTTCTTT. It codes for CASSSYTGGTEAFF.

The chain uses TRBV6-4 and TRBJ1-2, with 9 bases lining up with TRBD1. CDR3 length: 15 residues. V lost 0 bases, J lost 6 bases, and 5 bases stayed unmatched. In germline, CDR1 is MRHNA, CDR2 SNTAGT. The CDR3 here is CASSDSGTGPHGYTF. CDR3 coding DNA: TGTGCCAGCAGTGACTCAGGGACAGGGCCCCATGGCTACACCTTC.

The CDR3 nucleotides read TGTGCCAGCAGCTTAGATCTGTCCCTGGGGGGGAGGGCTGAAGCTTTCTTT. Translating it yields CASSLDLSLGGRAEAFF. The gene calls are TRBV11-2 and TRBJ1-1, with a weak D call TRBD1 (5 bases). CDR1 is SGHAT and CDR2 is FQNNGV in the germline V gene. V lost 0 bases, J lost 6 bases, and 20 bases lay in between. The CDR3 sequence is 17 residues long.

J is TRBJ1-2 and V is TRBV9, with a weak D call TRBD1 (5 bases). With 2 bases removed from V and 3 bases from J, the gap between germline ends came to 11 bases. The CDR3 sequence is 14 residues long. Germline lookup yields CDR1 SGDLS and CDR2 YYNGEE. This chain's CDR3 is CASSVGGGDYGYTF. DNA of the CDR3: TGTGCCAGCAGCGTCGGGGGAGGGGACTATGGCTACACCTTC.

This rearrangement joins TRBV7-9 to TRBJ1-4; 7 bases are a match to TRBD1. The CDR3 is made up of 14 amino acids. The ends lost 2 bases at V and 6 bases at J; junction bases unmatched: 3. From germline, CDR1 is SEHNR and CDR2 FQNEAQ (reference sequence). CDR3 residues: CASSLTTGYEKLFF. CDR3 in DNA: TGTGCCAGCAGCTTAACGACAGGGTATGAAAAACTGTTTTTT.

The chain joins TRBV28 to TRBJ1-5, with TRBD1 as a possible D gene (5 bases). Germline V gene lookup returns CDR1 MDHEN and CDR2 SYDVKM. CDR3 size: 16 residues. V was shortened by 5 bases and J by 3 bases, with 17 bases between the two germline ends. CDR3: CASSPERAGFNQPQHF. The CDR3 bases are TGTGCCAGCAGTCCGGAACGGGCAGGGTTCAATCAGCCCCAGCATTTT.

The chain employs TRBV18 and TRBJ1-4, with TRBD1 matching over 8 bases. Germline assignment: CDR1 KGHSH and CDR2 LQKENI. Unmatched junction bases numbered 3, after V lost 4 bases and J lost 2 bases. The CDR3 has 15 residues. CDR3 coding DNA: TGTGCCAGCTCACGGACAGGGCCGACTAATGAAAAACTGTTTTTT. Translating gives CASSRTGPTNEKLFF.

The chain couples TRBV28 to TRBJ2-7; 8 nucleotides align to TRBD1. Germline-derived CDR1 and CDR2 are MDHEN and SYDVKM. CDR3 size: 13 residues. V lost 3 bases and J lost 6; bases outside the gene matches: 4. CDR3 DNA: TGTGCCAGCAGTTTCGCTACAGGGGGCGAGCAGTACTTC. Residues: CASSFATGGEQYF. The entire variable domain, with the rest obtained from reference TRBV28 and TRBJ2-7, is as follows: DVKVTQSSRYLVKRTGEKVFLECVQDMDHENMFWYRQDPGLGLRLIYFSYDVKMKEKGDIPEGYSVSREKKERFSLILESASTNQTSMYLCASSFATGGEQYFGPGTRLTVT.

The CDR3 loop reads CASSSPSGASGLTDTQYF. In DNA, the CDR3 is TGTGCCAGCAGTTCCCCTTCAGGGGCTAGCGGCCTAACAGATACGCAGTATTTT. The chain joins TRBV27 to TRBJ2-3; D may be TRBD2 (7 bases). The CDR3 runs 18 residues. Trimming left V 4 bases short and J 3 bases short, with 23 bases between. Germline V lookup: CDR1 MNHEY, CDR2 SMNVEV (reference sequence).

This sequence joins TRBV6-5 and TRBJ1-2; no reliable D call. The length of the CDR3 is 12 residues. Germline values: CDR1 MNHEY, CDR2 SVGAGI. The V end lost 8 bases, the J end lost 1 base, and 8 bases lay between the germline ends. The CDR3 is CASLGGNYGYTF. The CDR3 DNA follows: TGTGCCAGCTTAGGCGGTAACTATGGCTACACCTTC.